This TCR beta chain was recovered during a study of T cells in Graves' hyperthyroidism and ophthalmopathy. Trimming left V 5 bases short and J 2 bases short, with 20 bases between. There are 17 residues in the CDR3. At least ten counts were recorded for this clonotype. Amplified TCR beta CDR3 regions derived from RNA transcripts. Primed by the HTBI set, a first-round RT-PCR was run on the TCR CDR3. MiXCR, run by TCRdb on the multiplex PCR reads, gives a single entry per CDR3 protein. The table has a few hundred thousand distinct CDR3 sequences, approximately 14% seen once. Exclusion of a patient resulted from uncontrolled infection, other autoimmune disease, pregnancy or lactation. Orbital computed tomography and thyroid ultrasound, together with serum TRAb and thyroxine and clinical symptoms, were used for diagnoses.

The V and J genes are TRBV12-3 or TRBV12-4 and TRBJ2-3; D could derive from TRBD1 or TRBD2 (5 bases each). The sample was blood. This clonotype originated in a woman aged 25 to 39 with Graves' hyperthyroidism. This CDR3 is CASSDSGTHIPTDTQYF. In nucleotides, the CDR3 is TGTGCCAGCAGTGACTCCGGGACCCATATCCCCACAGATACGCAGTATTTT.